This T cell receptor (beta chain) appears in the sequencing data of a study of T cell clonotyping in hematopoietic cell transplantation. Study conclusions and caveats: Recipient TCR diversity dropped after transplant; expanded clonotypes rose from day 30 to 180.

Method: immunoSEQ multiplex PCR; TCRdb's copy keeps in-frame clones and lacks some. The sample includes around 27,000 clones, 60% to 80% of them seen just once. Time point: recipient sample about 28 days before transplant, after cytoreduction. Concerning this clone: Its antigen is as yet unknown.

The material sequenced was peripheral blood mononuclear cells, taken before stem cell transplant. This TCR was recovered from a man aged 45-65 years with myelodysplastic syndrome. Some clones in this sample may be carry-over from other donors' samples.

CDR3 sequence: CASSVRGTGTPLWHNEQFF. The CDR3 DNA is TGTGCCAGCAGCGTAAGGGGGACAGGGACCCCTCTATGGCACAATGAGCAGTTCTTC. This chain joins TRBV9 and TRBJ2-1, with 9 bases lining up with TRBD1. The CDR3 spans 19 residues. Germline lookup yields CDR1 SGDLS and CDR2 YYNGEE. V trimming: 1 base; J trimming: 5 bases; junction bases outside the gene matches: 16.